The 24 T cell receptor beta chains below were found in one sample sequenced in a study of CD8+ T cells in alopecia areata. The treatment here: oral pan-JAK inhibitor, 5-10 mg twice daily. Sequencing used cDNA as its template, made by extracting RNA and reverse transcribing it. Repertoires were generated with immunoSEQ multiplex PCR, while TCRdb's copy carries only in-frame clones and drops some. The repertoire holds 200,000 to 250,000 clones, with approximately 72% as singletons. This material consisted of CD4+ T cells sorted from blood, taken at approximately week 42, from a patient treated with tofacitinib. The receptors here all came from a human donor with alopecia areata.

The rearrangement uses TRBV29-1 and TRBJ1-1, with a possible D match to TRBD1 (5 bases). Germline V gene data show CDR1 as SQVTM and CDR2 as ANQGSEA. CDR3 size: 10 residues. V lost 4 bases and J 7 bases, leaving 7 bases between the germline ends. The CDR3, as DNA: TGCAGCGTTGGAAGGGGTGAAGCTTTCTTT. Protein sequence: CSVGRGEAFF.

This clone has at least ten counts. The chain carries TRBV2 and TRBJ2-2; the D gene is possibly TRBD2 (6 bases). Germline-derived CDR1 and CDR2 are SNHLY and FYNNEI. There are 12 residues in the CDR3. The CDR3 nucleotides are TGTGCGAGGAGGGTGAACACCGGGGAGCTGTTTTTT. Encoded protein: CARRVNTGELFF.

The chain couples TRBV25-1 to TRBJ1-6, with D hard to call. CDR1 and CDR2 from the germline V gene are MGHDK and SYGVNS. V dropped 6 bases and J dropped 9 bases, with 12 bases sitting between them. CDR3 size: 13 residues. CDR3 sequence: CASSSIISSPLHF. In nucleotides, the CDR3 is TGTGCCAGCAGCAGTATTATTAGTTCACCCCTCCACTTT.

The chain recombines TRBV29-1 with TRBJ1-4; 10 bases agree with TRBD1. J lost 1 base, V lost 5 bases, and 1 base had no gene match. The CDR3 covers 14 residues. Germline-derived CDR1 and CDR2 are SQVTM and ANQGSEA. The CDR3 sequence: CSVRDRGTNEKLFF. The CDR3 nucleotides read TGCAGCGTTAGGGACAGGGGAACTAATGAAAAACTGTTTTTT.

This clone appeared a few times. The chain combines TRBV11-2 with TRBJ2-5; D is possibly TRBD2 (6 bases). The V and J ends lost 5 bases and 14 bases respectively, with 18 bases between them. This CDR3 is built from 12 residues. The germline CDR1 and CDR2 sequences are SGHAT and FQNNGV. CDR3 nucleotides: TGTGCCAGCAGCCCCGAAGGAGGGGCTCCCTACTTC. Residues: CASSPEGGAPYF.

The rearrangement uses TRBV2 and TRBJ2-7; D may be TRBD1 or TRBD2 (6 bases each). CDR3 size: 12 residues. Germline CDR1 reads SNHLY; CDR2 reads FYNNEI. The V gene lost 6 bases and the J gene lost 6 bases, with 12 bases spanning the gap. CDR3 in amino acids: CASSRGLIEQYF. CDR3 nucleotides: TGTGCCAGCAGCAGGGGACTTATCGAGCAGTACTTC.

The J gene is TRBJ1-1, the V gene TRBV7-3, with D perhaps matching TRBD1 (5 bases). CDR3 length: 15 amino acids. Germline V gives CDR1 SGHTA, CDR2 FQGTGA. V gave up 3 bases and J gave up 4 bases, with 15 bases separating them. In DNA form, the CDR3 reads TGTGCCAGCAGCTTGGGACCGGCTGGTAGCACTGAAGCTTTCTTT. Translated, it gives CASSLGPAGSTEAFF.

The V and J genes are TRBV6-6 and TRBJ2-5; D tentatively fits TRBD1 or TRBD2 (5 bases each). V lost 8 bases and J lost 2, with 6 bases in between. Germline lookup yields CDR1 MNHNY and CDR2 SVGAGI (reference sequence). The CDR3 spans 11 residues. CDR3 region: CASGGQETQYF. Written as DNA, the CDR3 is TGTGCCAGCGGGGGACAAGAGACCCAGTACTTC.

This chain links TRBV27 with TRBJ1-4, with a weak D call TRBD1 (5 bases). CDR3 length: 16 amino acids. Trimming shortened V by 3 bases and J by 0 bases, and 11 bases separated the two germline ends. From germline, CDR1 is MNHEY and CDR2 SMNVEV (reference sequence). The CDR3 spells CASSFGAHATNEKLFF. CDR3 bases: TGTGCCAGCAGTTTTGGGGCCCATGCAACTAATGAAAAACTGTTTTTT.

V usage is TRBV29-1 and J usage is TRBJ2-3; 10 bases agree with TRBD2. Germline V lookup: CDR1 SQVTM, CDR2 ANQGSEA. The CDR3 length is 15 residues. J gave up 6 bases and V 7 bases, and 13 bases lay outside the gene matches. The CDR3 DNA follows: TGCAGCGGGCGGGCTAGCGGGGGTACATTGGATACGCAGTATTTT. This translates into CSGRASGGTLDTQYF.

The rearrangement links TRBV30 to TRBJ2-5; weak D call: TRBD1 (5 bases). Germline V CDR1 and CDR2: GTSNPN, SVGIG (reference sequence). The CDR3 runs to 13 residues. V lost 6 bases to trimming and J lost 1 base, with 12 bases between them. This CDR3 is CACARQFQETQYF. DNA for the CDR3: TGTGCCTGTGCAAGACAGTTCCAAGAGACCCAGTACTTC.

The chain couples TRBV29-1 to TRBJ2-5; 9 nucleotides line up with TRBD1. CDR1 is SQVTM, CDR2 ANQGSEA, per germline. The J segment lost 1 base and the V segment lost 7 bases, leaving 10 bases of the junction unmatched. The CDR3 covers 15 residues. This CDR3 reads CSAASGTGPQETQYF. CDR3 coding DNA: TGCAGCGCAGCTTCCGGGACAGGGCCCCAAGAGACCCAGTACTTC.

The rearrangement uses TRBV15 and TRBJ2-1, with TRBD2 matching 11 bases. CDR1 and CDR2 (germline): LNHNV, YYDKDF (reference sequence). CDR3 length: 15 amino acids. Losses at the gene ends were 3 bases for V and 5 bases for J; bases not matched to a gene: 3. The chain's CDR3 is CATSRTLAGDNEQFF. The CDR3 DNA reads TGTGCCACCAGCAGGACACTAGCGGGGGACAATGAGCAGTTCTTC.

CDR3 protein: CASSQVAVLNNSPLHF. CDR3 nucleotide sequence: TGCGCCAGCAGCCAAGTCGCGGTACTAAATAATTCACCCCTCCACTTT. The rearrangement links TRBV4-3 to TRBJ1-6; D gene unclear. The CDR3 is 16 amino acids. CDR1 LGHNA and CDR2 YSLEER come from the germline V gene. Trimming took 1 base from V and 5 from J, leaving 12 bases between them.

This rearrangement joins TRBV9 to TRBJ2-7; D ambiguous. The length of the CDR3 is 14 residues. Germline V lookup: CDR1 SGDLS, CDR2 YYNGEE. Trimming took 0 bases from V and 2 from J, leaving 9 bases between them. CDR3 protein: CASSVGTAAYEQYF. The CDR3 region has the DNA TGTGCCAGCAGCGTAGGAACAGCCGCCTACGAGCAGTACTTC.

The rearrangement uses TRBV6-6 and TRBJ2-7; D call uncertain. The CDR3 has 11 residues. Trimming stripped 7 bases from V and 7 bases from J, with 11 bases between. CDR1 MNHNY and CDR2 SVGAGI come from the germline V gene (reference sequence). CDR3 in amino acids: CASTRSGEQYF. The CDR3 bases are TGTGCCAGCACCCGATCGGGTGAGCAGTACTTC.

The CDR3 loop is CSGRQGSNTGELFF. Here the CDR3 DNA reads TGCAGCGGGCGACAGGGTAGCAACACCGGGGAGCTGTTTTTT. This sequence joins TRBV29-1 and TRBJ2-2; 7 bases are shared with TRBD1. Germline V lookup: CDR1 SQVTM, CDR2 ANQGSEA. With 7 bases clipped from V and 2 bases from J, the junction kept 7 bases outside the gene matches. This CDR3 contains 14 residues.

The CDR3: CASGETDTQYF. CDR3 nucleotides: TGTGCCAGCGGGGAGACAGATACGCAGTATTTT. The chain recombines TRBV5-4 with TRBJ2-3; D possibly corresponds to TRBD2 (5 bases). Germline CDR1 reads SGHNT; CDR2 reads YYREEE (reference sequence). This CDR3 is 11 amino acids long. The V gene lost 7 bases and the J gene lost 3 bases, with 6 bases spanning the gap.

This chain uses TRBV9 with TRBJ1-2; D ambiguous. V was pared by 5 bases and J by 3 bases, with 5 bases between. The CDR3 consists of 11 residues. Germline CDR1 SGDLS, CDR2 YYNGEE. DNA for the CDR3: TGTGCCAGCAGTCGGGACTATGGCTACACCTTC. This encodes CASSRDYGYTF.

This rearrangement joins TRBV29-1 to TRBJ1-4; D ambiguous. Germline-derived CDR1 and CDR2 are SQVTM and ANQGSEA. The CDR3 contains 13 residues. Trimming stripped 5 bases from V and 4 bases from J, with 11 bases between. The CDR3 loop reads CSVSGRLNEKLFF. Written as DNA, the CDR3 is TGCAGCGTTTCCGGACGGCTTAATGAAAAACTGTTTTTT.

This clone was detected a few times. V gene TRBV30 combines with J gene TRBJ2-2; D possibly uses TRBD1 or TRBD2 (5 bases each). This CDR3 is 15 amino acids long. V dropped 3 bases and J dropped 5 bases, with 16 bases sitting between them. CDR1 is GTSNPN, CDR2 SVGIG, per germline (reference sequence). CDR3 nucleotide sequence: TGTGCCTGGAGACCTTCGGGGCGTAGGACCGGGGAGCTGTTTTTT. It codes for CAWRPSGRRTGELFF.

This clone was observed once. The chain couples TRBV28 to TRBJ1-5; D not certain. This CDR3 contains 12 residues. Germline CDR1 reads MDHEN; CDR2 reads SYDVKM. V was trimmed by 6 bases and J by 1 base, leaving 4 bases between them. CDR3 sequence (DNA): TGTGCCAGCAGGGTGAGCAATCAGCCCCAGCATTTT. Amino acid sequence: CASRVSNQPQHF.

Concerning this clone: This CDR3 is also generated by other DNA sequences in the sample. The chain uses TRBV29-1 and TRBJ2-5; no clear D gene. Germline CDR1 is SQVTM and CDR2 is ANQGSEA. V lost 4 bases and J 5 bases, leaving 5 bases between the germline ends. This CDR3 is 10 amino acids long. The CDR3: CSVVGETQYF. CDR3 DNA sequence: TGCAGCGTTGTGGGGGAGACCCAGTACTTC.

This sequence joins TRBV29-1 and TRBJ2-7; 10 bases fit TRBD1. The germline V gene has CDR1 SQVTM and CDR2 ANQGSEA. The V gene end was trimmed by 7 bases and the J gene end by 7 bases; junction bases not matched to a gene: 7. This CDR3 contains 12 residues. This CDR3 is CSARQGAWEQYF. The CDR3 DNA sequence: TGCAGCGCCCGACAGGGGGCGTGGGAGCAGTACTTC.